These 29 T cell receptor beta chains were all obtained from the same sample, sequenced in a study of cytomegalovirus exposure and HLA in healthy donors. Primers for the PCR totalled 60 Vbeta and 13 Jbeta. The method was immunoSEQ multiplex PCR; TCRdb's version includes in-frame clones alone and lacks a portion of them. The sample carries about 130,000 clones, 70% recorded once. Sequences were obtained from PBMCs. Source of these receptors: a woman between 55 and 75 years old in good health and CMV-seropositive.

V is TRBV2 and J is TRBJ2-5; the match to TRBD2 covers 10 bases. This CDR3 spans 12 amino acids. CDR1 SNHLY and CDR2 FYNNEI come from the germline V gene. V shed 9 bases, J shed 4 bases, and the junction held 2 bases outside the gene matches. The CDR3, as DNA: TGTGCCAGTAGACTAGCGGGAGAGACCCAGTACTTC. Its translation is CASRLAGETQYF.

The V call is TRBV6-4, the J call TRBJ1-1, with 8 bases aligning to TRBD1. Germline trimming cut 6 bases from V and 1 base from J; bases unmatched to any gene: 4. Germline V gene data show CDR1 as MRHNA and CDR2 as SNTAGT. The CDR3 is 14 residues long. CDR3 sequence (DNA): TGTGCCAGCAGAGTGGACAGGGCGAACACTGAAGCTTTCTTT. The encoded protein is CASRVDRANTEAFF.

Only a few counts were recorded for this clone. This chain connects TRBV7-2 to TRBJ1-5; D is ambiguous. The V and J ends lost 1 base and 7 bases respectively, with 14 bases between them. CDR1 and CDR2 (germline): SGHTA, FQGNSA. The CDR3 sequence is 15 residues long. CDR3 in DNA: TGTGCCAGCAGCTTAGTTCTCCGGGAGGAGCAGCCCCAGCATTTT. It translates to CASSLVLREEQPQHF.

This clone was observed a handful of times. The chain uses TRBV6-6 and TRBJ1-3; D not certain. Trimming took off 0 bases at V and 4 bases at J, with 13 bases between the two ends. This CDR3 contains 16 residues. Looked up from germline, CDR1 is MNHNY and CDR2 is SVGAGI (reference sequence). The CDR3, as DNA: TGTGCCAGCAGTTACTCCTGGCCGGACTCCGGAAACACCATATATTTT. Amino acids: CASSYSWPDSGNTIYF.

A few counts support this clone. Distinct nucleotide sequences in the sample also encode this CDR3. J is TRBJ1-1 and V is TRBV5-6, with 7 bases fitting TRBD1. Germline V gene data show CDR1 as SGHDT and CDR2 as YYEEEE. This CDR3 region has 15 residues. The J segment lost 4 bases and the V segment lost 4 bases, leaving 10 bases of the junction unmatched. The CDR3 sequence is CASSLNRGGSTEAFF. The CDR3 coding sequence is TGTGCCAGCAGCCTTAACAGGGGTGGGAGCACTGAAGCTTTCTTT.

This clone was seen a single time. The chain's CDR3 is CASSWGTGGYEQYF. CDR3 DNA: TGTGCCAGCAGCTGGGGGACAGGGGGCTACGAGCAGTACTTC. This rearrangement joins TRBV5-4 to TRBJ2-7; 11 bases map to TRBD1. Germline lookup yields CDR1 SGHNT and CDR2 YYREEE (reference sequence). Trimming took 3 bases from V and 3 from J; bases not matched to a gene: 2. The CDR3 length is 14 residues. Full variable domain (missing parts from reference TRBV5-4 and TRBJ2-7): ETGVTQSPTHLIKTRGQQVTLRCSSQSGHNTVSWYQQALGQGPQFIFQYYREEENGRGNFPPRFSGLQFPNYSSELNVNALELDDSALYLCASSWGTGGYEQYFGPGTRLTVT.

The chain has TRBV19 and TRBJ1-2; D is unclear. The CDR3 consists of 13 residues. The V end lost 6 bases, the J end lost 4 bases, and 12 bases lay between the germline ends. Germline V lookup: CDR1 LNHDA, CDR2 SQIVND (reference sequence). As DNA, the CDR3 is TGTGCCAGTAGCCGGGAGACCATCTATGGCTACACCTTC. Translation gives CASSRETIYGYTF. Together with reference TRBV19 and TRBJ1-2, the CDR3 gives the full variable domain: DGGITQSPKYLFRKEGQNVTLSCEQNLNHDAMYWYRQDPGQGLRLIYYSQIVNDFQKGDIAEGYSVSREKKESFPLTVTSAQKNPTAFYLCASSRETIYGYTFGSGTRLTVV.

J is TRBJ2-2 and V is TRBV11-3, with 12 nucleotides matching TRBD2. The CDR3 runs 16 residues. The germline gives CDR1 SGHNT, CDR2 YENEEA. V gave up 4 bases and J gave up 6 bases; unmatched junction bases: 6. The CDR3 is CASSSTSGSRAGELFF. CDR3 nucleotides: TGTGCCAGCAGCTCGACTAGCGGGAGTCGGGCCGGGGAGCTGTTTTTT. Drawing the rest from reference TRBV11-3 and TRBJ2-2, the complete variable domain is EAGVVQSPRYKIIEKKQPVAFWCNPISGHNTLYWYLQNLGQGPELLIRYENEEAVDDSQLPKDRFSAERLKGVDSTLKIQPAELGDSAVYLCASSSTSGSRAGELFFGEGSRLTVL.

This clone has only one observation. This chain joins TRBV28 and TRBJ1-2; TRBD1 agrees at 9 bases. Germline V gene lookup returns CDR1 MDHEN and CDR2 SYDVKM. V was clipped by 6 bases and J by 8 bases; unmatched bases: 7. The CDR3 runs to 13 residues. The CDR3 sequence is CASRLGQGRGYTF. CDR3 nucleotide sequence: TGTGCCAGCAGGCTGGGACAGGGTAGAGGCTACACCTTC.

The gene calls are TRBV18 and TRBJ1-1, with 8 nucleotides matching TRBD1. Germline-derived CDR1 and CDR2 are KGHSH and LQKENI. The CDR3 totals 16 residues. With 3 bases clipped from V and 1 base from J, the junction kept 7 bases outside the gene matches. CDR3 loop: CASSPEETGANTEAFF. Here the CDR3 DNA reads TGTGCCAGCTCACCCGAAGAGACAGGGGCGAACACTGAAGCTTTCTTT.

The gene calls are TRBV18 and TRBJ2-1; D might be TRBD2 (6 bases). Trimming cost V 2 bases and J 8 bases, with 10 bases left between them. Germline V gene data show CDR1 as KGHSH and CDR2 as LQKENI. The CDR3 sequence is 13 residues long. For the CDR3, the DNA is TGTGCCAGCTCACCATGGAGGGGAGATGAGCAGTTCTTC. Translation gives CASSPWRGDEQFF.

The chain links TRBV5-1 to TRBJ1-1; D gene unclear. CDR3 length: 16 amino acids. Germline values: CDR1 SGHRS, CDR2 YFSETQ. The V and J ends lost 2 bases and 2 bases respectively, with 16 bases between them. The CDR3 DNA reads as TGCGCCAGCAGCTTAGCGGAAAACCGAGCTAACACTGAAGCTTTCTTT. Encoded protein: CASSLAENRANTEAFF.

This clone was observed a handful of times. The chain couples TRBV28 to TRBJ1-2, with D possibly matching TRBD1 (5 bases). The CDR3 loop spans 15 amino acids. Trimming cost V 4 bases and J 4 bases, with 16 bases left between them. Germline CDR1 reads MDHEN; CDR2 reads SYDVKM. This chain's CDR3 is CASSSPGGSSYGYTF. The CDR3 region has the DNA TGTGCCAGCAGTTCTCCGGGGGGAAGTTCCTATGGCTACACCTTC.

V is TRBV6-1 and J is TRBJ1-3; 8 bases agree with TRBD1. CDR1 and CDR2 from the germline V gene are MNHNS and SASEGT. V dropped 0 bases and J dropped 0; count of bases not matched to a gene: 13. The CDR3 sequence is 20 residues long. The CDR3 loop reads CASSEAGQAYASISGNTIYF. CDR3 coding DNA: TGTGCCAGCAGTGAAGCGGGACAGGCTTACGCTTCCATCTCTGGAAACACCATATATTTT.

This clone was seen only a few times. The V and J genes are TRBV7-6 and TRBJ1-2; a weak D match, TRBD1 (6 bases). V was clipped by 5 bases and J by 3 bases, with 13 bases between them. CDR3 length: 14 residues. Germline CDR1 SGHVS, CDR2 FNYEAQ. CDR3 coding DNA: TGTGCCAGCAGCCCCCAACAGGGAGACTATGGCTACACCTTC. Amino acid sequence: CASSPQQGDYGYTF.

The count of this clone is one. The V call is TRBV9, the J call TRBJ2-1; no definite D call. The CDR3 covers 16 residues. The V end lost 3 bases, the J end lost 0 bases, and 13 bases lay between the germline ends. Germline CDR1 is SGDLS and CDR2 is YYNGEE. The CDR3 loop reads CASSEIMAASYNEQFF. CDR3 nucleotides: TGTGCCAGCAGCGAGATAATGGCGGCCTCCTACAATGAGCAGTTCTTC.

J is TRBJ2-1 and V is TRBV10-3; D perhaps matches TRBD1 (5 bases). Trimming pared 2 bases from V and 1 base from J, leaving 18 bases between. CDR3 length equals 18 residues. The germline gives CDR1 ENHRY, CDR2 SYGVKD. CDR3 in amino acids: CAISERGGTGRSYNEQFF. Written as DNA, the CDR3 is TGTGCCATCAGTGAGAGGGGTGGAACGGGTCGATCCTACAATGAGCAGTTCTTC.

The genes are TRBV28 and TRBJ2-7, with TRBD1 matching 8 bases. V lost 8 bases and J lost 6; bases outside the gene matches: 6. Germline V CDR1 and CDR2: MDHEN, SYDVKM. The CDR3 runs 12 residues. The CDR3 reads CASDGQGGEQYF. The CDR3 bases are TGTGCCAGCGACGGACAGGGCGGCGAGCAGTACTTC.

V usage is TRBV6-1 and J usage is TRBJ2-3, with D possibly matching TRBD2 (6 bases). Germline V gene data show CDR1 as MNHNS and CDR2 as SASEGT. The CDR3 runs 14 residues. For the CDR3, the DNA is TGTGCGACCCAGCCGCGGGGCGGCACAGATACGCAGTATTTT. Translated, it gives CATQPRGGTDTQYF.

The CDR3 DNA reads as TGTGCCAGCAGTGACGCCCCGGGGACACACGAGCAGTACTTC. Residues: CASSDAPGTHEQYF. The rearrangement joins TRBV6-1 to TRBJ2-7, with a tentative D call TRBD1 (6 bases). The CDR3 totals 14 residues. V lost 3 bases and J lost 5, with 14 bases in between. Germline V gene data show CDR1 as MNHNS and CDR2 as SASEGT.

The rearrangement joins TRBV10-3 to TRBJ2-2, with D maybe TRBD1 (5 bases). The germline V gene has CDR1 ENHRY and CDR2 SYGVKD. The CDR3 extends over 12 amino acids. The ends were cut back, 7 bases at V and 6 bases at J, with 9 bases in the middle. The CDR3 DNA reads TGTGCCATCAACACAGGACCCGGGGAGCTGTTTTTT. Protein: CAINTGPGELFF.

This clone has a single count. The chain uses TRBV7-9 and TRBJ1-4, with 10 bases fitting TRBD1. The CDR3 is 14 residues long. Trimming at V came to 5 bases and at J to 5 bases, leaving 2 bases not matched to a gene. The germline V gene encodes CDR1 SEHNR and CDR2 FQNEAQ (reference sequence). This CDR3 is CASSRDRGNEKLFF. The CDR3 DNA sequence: TGTGCCAGCAGCCGGGACAGGGGAAATGAAAAACTGTTTTTT.

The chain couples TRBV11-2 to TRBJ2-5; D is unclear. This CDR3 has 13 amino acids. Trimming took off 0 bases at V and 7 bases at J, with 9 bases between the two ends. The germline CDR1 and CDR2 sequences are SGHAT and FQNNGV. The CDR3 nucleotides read TGTGCCAGCAGCTTAGATGGCCTAGGGACCCAGTACTTC. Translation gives CASSLDGLGTQYF.

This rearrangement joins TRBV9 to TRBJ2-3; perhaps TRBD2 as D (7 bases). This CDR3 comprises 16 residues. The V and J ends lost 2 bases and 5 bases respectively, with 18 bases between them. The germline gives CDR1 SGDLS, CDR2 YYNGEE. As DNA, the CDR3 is TGTGCCAGCAGCGTGGCCCCTAAGGGGGGGAAAGATACGCAGTATTTT. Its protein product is CASSVAPKGGKDTQYF.

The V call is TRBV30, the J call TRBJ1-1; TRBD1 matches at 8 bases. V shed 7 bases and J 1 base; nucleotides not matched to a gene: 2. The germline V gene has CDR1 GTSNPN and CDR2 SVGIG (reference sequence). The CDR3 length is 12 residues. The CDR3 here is CALGQANTEAFF. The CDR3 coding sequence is TGTGCCTTGGGACAGGCGAACACTGAAGCTTTCTTT. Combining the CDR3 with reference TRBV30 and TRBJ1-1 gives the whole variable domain SQTIHQWPATLVQPVGSPLSLECTVEGTSNPNLYWYRQAAGRGLQLLFYSVGIGQISSEVPQNLSASRPQDRQFILSSKKLLLSDSGFYLCALGQANTEAFFGQGTRLTVV.

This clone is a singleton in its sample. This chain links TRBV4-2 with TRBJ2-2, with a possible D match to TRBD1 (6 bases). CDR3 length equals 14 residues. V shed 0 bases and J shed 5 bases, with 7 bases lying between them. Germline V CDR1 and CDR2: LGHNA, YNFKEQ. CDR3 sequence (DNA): TGTGCCAGCAGCCAAGATCAGGGGACCGGGGAGCTGTTTTTT. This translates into CASSQDQGTGELFF.

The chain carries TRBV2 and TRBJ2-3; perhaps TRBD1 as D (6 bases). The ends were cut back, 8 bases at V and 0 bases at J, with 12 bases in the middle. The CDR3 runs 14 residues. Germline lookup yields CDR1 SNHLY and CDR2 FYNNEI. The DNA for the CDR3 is TGTGCCAGCTACAGGGTCAGGAGCACAGATACGCAGTATTTT. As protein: CASYRVRSTDTQYF.

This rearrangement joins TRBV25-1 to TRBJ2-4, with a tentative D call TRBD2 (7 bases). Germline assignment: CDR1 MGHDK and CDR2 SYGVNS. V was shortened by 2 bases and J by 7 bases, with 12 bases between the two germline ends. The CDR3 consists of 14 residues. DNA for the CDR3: TGTGCCAGCAGTGAAGGGGGAGGGGGTAACATTCAGTACTTC. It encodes CASSEGGGGNIQYF.

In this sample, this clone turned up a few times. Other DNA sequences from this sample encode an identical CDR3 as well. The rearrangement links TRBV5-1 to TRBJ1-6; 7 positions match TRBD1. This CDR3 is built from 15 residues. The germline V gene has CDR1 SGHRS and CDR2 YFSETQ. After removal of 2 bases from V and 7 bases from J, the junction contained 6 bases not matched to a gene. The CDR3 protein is CASSLRQGGNSPLHF. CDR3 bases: TGCGCCAGCAGCTTACGACAGGGTGGAAATTCACCCCTCCACTTT.